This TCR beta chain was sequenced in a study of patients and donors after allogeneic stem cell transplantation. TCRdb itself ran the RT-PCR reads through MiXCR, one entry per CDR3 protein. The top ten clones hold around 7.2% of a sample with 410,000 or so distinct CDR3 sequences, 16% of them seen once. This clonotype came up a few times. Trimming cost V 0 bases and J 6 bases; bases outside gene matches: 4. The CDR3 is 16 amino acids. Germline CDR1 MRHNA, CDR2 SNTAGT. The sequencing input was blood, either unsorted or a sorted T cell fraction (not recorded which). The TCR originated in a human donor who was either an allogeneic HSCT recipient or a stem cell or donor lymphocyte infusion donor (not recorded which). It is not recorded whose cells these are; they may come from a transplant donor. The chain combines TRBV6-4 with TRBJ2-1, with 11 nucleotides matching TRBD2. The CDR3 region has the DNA TGTGCCAGCAGTGACTCATTTAGCGGGGGGGCCAATGAGCAGTTCTTC. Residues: CASSDSFSGGANEQFF.